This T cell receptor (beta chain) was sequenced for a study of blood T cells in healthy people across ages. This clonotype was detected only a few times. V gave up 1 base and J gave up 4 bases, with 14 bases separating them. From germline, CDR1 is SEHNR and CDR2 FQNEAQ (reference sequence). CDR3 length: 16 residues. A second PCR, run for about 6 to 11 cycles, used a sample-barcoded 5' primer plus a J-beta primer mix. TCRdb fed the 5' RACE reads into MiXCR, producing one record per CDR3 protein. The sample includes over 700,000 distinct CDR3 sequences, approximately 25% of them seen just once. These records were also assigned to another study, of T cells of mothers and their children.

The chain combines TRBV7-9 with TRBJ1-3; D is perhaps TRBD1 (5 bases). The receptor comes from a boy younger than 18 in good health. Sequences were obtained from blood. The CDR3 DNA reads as TGTGCCAGCAGCTTAGTAGGGCAGGGCGGCGGAAACACCATATATTTT. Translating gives CASSLVGQGGGNTIYF.